The 28 T cell receptor beta chains in this list originate from one sample, sequenced in a study of T cell responses to AZD1222 COVID-19 vaccine. Clones were read by immunoSEQ multiplex PCR, and TCRdb kept only the in-frame ones, dropping some. The data hold over 100,000 clones, with around 87% observed a single time. Sequencing used peripheral blood, obtained on day 0 of AZD1222 vaccination. All receptors come from an adult in good health.

The V and J genes are TRBV7-2 and TRBJ2-1; D is possibly TRBD2 (6 bases). Trimming shortened V by 5 bases and J by 0 bases, and 14 bases separated the two germline ends. Germline CDR1 reads SGHTA; CDR2 reads FQGNSA. This CDR3 contains 16 residues. CDR3 in amino acids: CASSGTSPSSYNEQFF. The CDR3, as DNA: TGTGCCAGCAGCGGAACTAGCCCGAGCTCCTACAATGAGCAGTTCTTC.

The gene calls are TRBV29-1 and TRBJ2-7, with D possibly TRBD1 on 6 matching bases. The CDR3 loop spans 12 amino acids. Germline CDR1 is SQVTM and CDR2 is ANQGSEA. Trimming stripped 4 bases from V and 4 bases from J, with 11 bases between. The CDR3 sequence is CSVGGDNYEQYF. DNA for the CDR3: TGCAGCGTTGGAGGGGACAATTACGAGCAGTACTTC.

The gene calls are TRBV5-4 and TRBJ2-3, with D perhaps matching TRBD2 (6 bases). Germline V gene data show CDR1 as SGHNT and CDR2 as YYREEE (reference sequence). The CDR3 is 16 amino acids. V was trimmed by 1 base and J by 3 bases, leaving 15 bases between them. DNA for the CDR3: TGTGCCAGCAGCTTGCGGGGGATAATAGGGACAGATACGCAGTATTTT. Protein: CASSLRGIIGTDTQYF.

V usage is TRBV10-3 and J usage is TRBJ1-2, with 7 bases lining up with TRBD1. Germline values: CDR1 ENHRY, CDR2 SYGVKD. The V and J ends lost 7 bases and 2 bases, in that order; junction bases with no gene match: 4. This CDR3 spans 13 amino acids. For the CDR3, the DNA is TGTGCCATCAAGGGGGCGGGAAACTATGGCTACACCTTC. This sequence encodes CAIKGAGNYGYTF.

The chain links TRBV28 to TRBJ2-7; 8 positions match TRBD1. From germline, CDR1 is MDHEN and CDR2 SYDVKM. Losses at the gene ends were 4 bases for V and 7 bases for J; bases not matched to a gene: 15. The CDR3 runs to 16 residues. In DNA form, the CDR3 reads TGTGCCAGCAGTTCCCACCGGGGCAGGGGGCTGGGGGAGCAGTACTTC. It encodes CASSSHRGRGLGEQYF.

V usage is TRBV5-4 and J usage is TRBJ2-3; D unresolved. The CDR3 runs to 15 residues. In germline, CDR1 is SGHNT, CDR2 YYREEE (reference sequence). Trimming took 4 bases from V and 5 from J, leaving 17 bases between them. The DNA of the CDR3 is TGTGCCAGCAGCCCGACTGGGTCAGCCATAGATACGCAGTATTTT. Residues: CASSPTGSAIDTQYF. Drawing the rest from reference TRBV5-4 and TRBJ2-3, the complete variable domain is ETGVTQSPTHLIKTRGQQVTLRCSSQSGHNTVSWYQQALGQGPQFIFQYYREEENGRGNFPPRFSGLQFPNYSSELNVNALELDDSALYLCASSPTGSAIDTQYFGPGTRLTVL.

The rearrangement joins TRBV5-1 to TRBJ1-2; the match to TRBD1 covers 7 bases. With V trimmed by 4 bases and J by 3 bases, 12 bases remained unmatched. CDR3 length: 16 residues. Per germline, CDR1 SGHRS and CDR2 YFSETQ. The CDR3 reads CASSPGGTARDYGYTF. The CDR3 nucleotides read TGCGCCAGCAGCCCGGGCGGGACAGCCCGTGACTATGGCTACACCTTC.

The V and J genes are TRBV5-1 and TRBJ2-1; D might be TRBD1 (6 bases). The V end was cut by 0 bases, the J end by 4 bases, with 11 bases between. Germline CDR1 SGHRS, CDR2 YFSETQ. The CDR3 has 15 amino acids. CDR3 sequence reads: CASSLGRGRYNEQFF. The CDR3 coding sequence is TGCGCCAGCAGCTTGGGCAGGGGCCGGTACAATGAGCAGTTCTTC.

The chain uses TRBV9 and TRBJ1-4, with TRBD1 matching 7 bases. CDR1 is SGDLS and CDR2 is YYNGEE in the germline V gene. V dropped 0 bases and J dropped 2; count of bases not matched to a gene: 1. The CDR3 covers 15 residues. The CDR3 DNA follows: TGTGCCAGCAGCGTAGCGACAGGGACTAATGAAAAACTGTTTTTT. Translated, it gives CASSVATGTNEKLFF.

The CDR3, as DNA: TGTGCCAGCAGTACAGGGAATTCACCCCTCCACTTT. Translated: CASSTGNSPLHF. The chain employs TRBV27 and TRBJ1-6, with a tentative D call TRBD1 (6 bases). The germline CDR1 and CDR2 sequences are MNHEY and SMNVEV (reference sequence). CDR3 size: 12 residues. Trimming took off 5 bases at V and 7 bases at J, with 6 bases between the two ends.

DNA of the CDR3: TGTGCCAGCAGCTTTTCAGGGAGCAGTTCTGGGGCCAACGTCCTGACTTTC. Encoded protein: CASSFSGSSSGANVLTF. V gene TRBV7-9 combines with J gene TRBJ2-6; tentatively, D is TRBD1 or TRBD2 (5 bases each). The germline V gene has CDR1 SEHNR and CDR2 FQNEAQ (reference sequence). The CDR3 contains 17 residues. The V and J ends lost 3 bases and 1 base respectively, with 13 bases between them. Combining the CDR3 with reference TRBV7-9 and TRBJ2-6 gives the whole variable domain DTGVSQNPRHKITKRGQNVTFRCDPISEHNRLYWYRQTLGQGPEFLTYFQNEAQLEKSRLLSDRFSAERPKGSFSTLEIQRTEQGDSAMYLCASSFSGSSSGANVLTFGAGSRLTVL.

The V gene is TRBV5-1, the J gene TRBJ1-1; a weak D match, TRBD1 (6 bases). The CDR3 totals 18 residues. The V end lost 2 bases, the J end lost 1 base, and 21 bases lay between the germline ends. Germline assignment: CDR1 SGHRS and CDR2 YFSETQ. In DNA form, the CDR3 reads TGCGCCAGCAGCTTTGGAACAGGGATATCTCGAACGAACACTGAAGCTTTCTTT. Protein: CASSFGTGISRTNTEAFF.

The J gene is TRBJ1-2, the V gene TRBV7-2; possibly TRBD1 for D (5 bases). V was shortened by 2 bases and J by 8 bases, with 18 bases between the two germline ends. This CDR3 has 15 residues. Germline V gene data show CDR1 as SGHTA and CDR2 as FQGNSA. The CDR3 bases are TGTGCCAGCAGCTTATCAGGGAGATCTAGAGTAGGCTACACCTTC. It translates to CASSLSGRSRVGYTF.

This sequence joins TRBV28 and TRBJ2-6, with 8 positions matching TRBD1. Per the germline V gene, CDR1 is MDHEN and CDR2 is SYDVKM. The junction had 7 bases not matched to a gene; V was cut back by 6 bases and J by 0 bases. This CDR3 comprises 17 residues. CDR3 residues: CASSWGQVISGANVLTF. Written as DNA, the CDR3 is TGTGCCAGCAGCTGGGGACAGGTAATCTCTGGGGCCAACGTCCTGACTTTC.

The chain employs TRBV28 and TRBJ2-2; no firm D call. CDR3 size: 13 residues. The germline V gene has CDR1 MDHEN and CDR2 SYDVKM. V lost 6 bases and J lost 2, with 7 bases in between. DNA of the CDR3: TGTGCCAGCAGCAACTCTAACACCGGGGAGCTGTTTTTT. Protein: CASSNSNTGELFF.

The chain employs TRBV7-2 and TRBJ2-2; 9 positions match TRBD2. The junction had 4 bases not matched to a gene; V was cut back by 5 bases and J by 3 bases. CDR1 and CDR2 (germline): SGHTA, FQGNSA. This CDR3 has 15 amino acids. CDR3 residues: CASSPSGADTGELFF. The CDR3 DNA is TGTGCCAGCAGCCCTAGCGGGGCGGACACCGGGGAGCTGTTTTTT.

The genes are TRBV2 and TRBJ1-4; no definite D call. Trimming stripped 7 bases from V and 8 bases from J, with 17 bases between. Germline loops: CDR1 SNHLY, CDR2 FYNNEI. The CDR3 totals 14 residues. CDR3 protein: CASTRGMSREKLFF. The CDR3 DNA sequence: TGTGCCAGCACCCGTGGGATGTCGAGGGAAAAACTGTTTTTT.

The chain couples TRBV5-1 to TRBJ1-1; D unresolved. Trimming pared 0 bases from V and 0 bases from J, leaving 9 bases between. Germline V gene lookup returns CDR1 SGHRS and CDR2 YFSETQ. The CDR3 runs 15 residues. The CDR3 bases are TGCGCCAGCAGCTTGGAGGGAGGAATGAACACTGAAGCTTTCTTT. Its translation is CASSLEGGMNTEAFF.

The rearrangement joins TRBV11-3 to TRBJ2-5, with TRBD1 identical over 12 bases. This CDR3 is built from 16 residues. With V trimmed by 4 bases and J by 2 bases, 5 bases remained unmatched. Germline values: CDR1 SGHNT, CDR2 YENEEA. The DNA for the CDR3 is TGTGCCAGCAGCTCCGGGACAGGGGGCGTACAAGAGACCCAGTACTTC. Its protein product is CASSSGTGGVQETQYF.

Written as DNA, the CDR3 is TGTGCCAGCTCCCCCCCTTTCACAGATACGCAGTATTTT. This sequence encodes CASSPPFTDTQYF. This chain joins TRBV18 and TRBJ2-3; no firm D call. V gave up 6 bases and J gave up 2 bases, with 9 bases separating them. The CDR3 spans 13 residues. CDR1 and CDR2 from the germline V gene are KGHSH and LQKENI.

The V gene is TRBV3-1 (or the pseudogene TRBV3-2), the J gene TRBJ2-7, with TRBD1 matching 7 bases. The CDR3 runs 11 residues. CDR1 is LGHDT and CDR2 is YNNKEL in the germline V gene (reference sequence). Trimming took 6 bases from V and 5 from J; bases not matched to a gene: 1. CDR3: CASRQGNEQYF. The CDR3 nucleotides read TGTGCCAGCAGACAGGGGAACGAGCAGTACTTC.

V is TRBV5-4 and J is TRBJ1-1; D not resolved. Germline V gene data show CDR1 as SGHNT and CDR2 as YYREEE (reference sequence). V gave up 4 bases and J gave up 1 base, with 11 bases separating them. CDR3 length: 14 amino acids. In DNA, the CDR3 is TGTGCCAGCAGCGTATATGGGAGGAACACTGAAGCTTTCTTT. Translated, it gives CASSVYGRNTEAFF.

This sequence joins TRBV10-3 and TRBJ1-5; the D gene is possibly TRBD1 (5 bases). Trimming stripped 9 bases from V and 7 bases from J, with 16 bases between. Germline CDR1 reads ENHRY; CDR2 reads SYGVKD. This CDR3 comprises 13 residues. The CDR3 DNA follows: TGTGCCATGGGGCGGGGTGAAGGGCAGCCCCAGCATTTT. Protein product: CAMGRGEGQPQHF.

V is TRBV7-3 and J is TRBJ1-2, with D uncertain. Trimming cost V 0 bases and J 6 bases, with 14 bases left between them. This CDR3 is 15 amino acids long. Germline V gene data show CDR1 as SGHTA and CDR2 as FQGTGA. This CDR3 reads CASSLTRTELNGYTF. CDR3 DNA: TGTGCCAGCAGCTTAACGCGAACAGAGCTTAATGGCTACACCTTC.

The chain combines TRBV2 with TRBJ1-2; D may be TRBD1 (5 bases). Germline CDR1 and CDR2: SNHLY and FYNNEI. With 2 bases removed from V and 8 bases from J, the gap between germline ends came to 9 bases. The CDR3 has 12 residues. CDR3 residues: CASSEQGNGYTF. The CDR3 DNA reads as TGTGCCAGCAGTGAACAGGGCAACGGCTACACCTTC.

Written as DNA, the CDR3 is TGTGCCAGCACCTCCGGACAGGGAACCCCCTACGAGCAGTACTTC. Its protein is CASTSGQGTPYEQYF. The chain carries TRBV28 and TRBJ2-7; TRBD1 matches at 8 bases. Germline-derived CDR1 and CDR2 are MDHEN and SYDVKM. With 7 bases clipped from V and 2 bases from J, the junction kept 10 bases outside the gene matches. The CDR3 is 15 amino acids.

This clone is a singleton in its sample. The chain uses TRBV9 and TRBJ2-3; possibly TRBD1 or TRBD2 for D (5 bases each). This CDR3 contains 16 residues. Germline assignment: CDR1 SGDLS and CDR2 YYNGEE. The V end was cut by 4 bases, the J end by 2 bases, with 17 bases between. CDR3 nucleotides: TGTGCCAGCAGCTACGCCGGTGGGGGTAACACAGATACGCAGTATTTT. This encodes CASSYAGGGNTDTQYF.

The gene calls are TRBV24-1 and TRBJ2-2; 9 positions match TRBD1. Per germline, CDR1 KGHDR and CDR2 SFDVKD. CDR3 length equals 20 residues. After removal of 4 bases from V and 4 bases from J, the junction contained 18 bases not matched to a gene. CDR3 loop: CATSEGPGQGTFWGTGELFF. CDR3 bases: TGTGCCACCAGTGAGGGACCGGGACAGGGTACCTTTTGGGGCACCGGGGAGCTGTTTTTT.